This paragraph reports one T cell receptor beta chain. The antigen it binds to is not known. No much larger clone exists at a distance of one base, and base qualities are not known. There are 17 amino acids in the CDR3, from cysteine to phenylalanine inclusive. The sequence is cut down to CDR3 DNA, 51 bases in frame from base 1. V lost 2 bases and J lost 5 bases, and the count of bases not matched to a germline gene is 12. According to the germline V gene, CDR1 reads MGHDK and CDR2 reads SYGVNS. Library creation used RACE. The instrument was a NextSeq 500. During library preparation, unique molecular identifiers were attached to individual cDNA molecules so that TCRs could be counted quantitatively and reproducibly. Both TCR alpha and TCR beta chains were sequenced from each blood RNA sample. The source study handled its data this way. The median number of TCRs per sample was roughly 98,000, ranging from roughly 23,224 to 690,600. V, J and CDR3 annotation of the TCR reads was performed with the Decombinator software suite. For the PS versus PT1 abundance plots, all samples were subsampled to the same number of TCRs (28,000). TCRs were defined as expanded if absent before sensitization and observed at least eight times at the 2-week time point. TCRdb trimmed the raw reads at Q25, called clones with MiXCR and kept productive beta chains. When rows share a CDR3 protein, they turn into one entry using the most common DNA and genes. In this record, the V and J calls reflect TCRdb's handling and not the investigators' own analysis. The sample includes around 300,000 distinct CDR3 sequences, with around 5.5% observed a single time. Under 9.5% of the sample belongs to the ten largest clones.

The sample belongs to a study of human T cells and chemical hapten exposure (dated by TCRdb to the early 2020s). About the investigation overall: For sensitization, 2% DPC in acetone was applied to a roughly 2 cm by roughly 2 cm area of upper inner arm skin. Patients additionally received weekly therapeutic DPC doses to the scalp throughout the approximately 25-week study period. Patch testing on the upper back used Finn chambers containing 0.01% DPC, with scoring done after 6 days according to International Contact Dermatitis Research Group standards. Most of the patients in the cohort were female, and the cohort covered alopecia areata with under or over 50% scalp involvement, alopecia totalis and alopecia universalis. Libraries were combined into a pool for sequencing, and differences in TCR yield between samples came mainly from small differences in library volumes within the pool. This study followed changes in the peripheral blood TCR repertoire in vivo during primary and secondary sensitization of alopecia patients to the hapten diphenylcyclopropenone (DPC). Blood samples were taken from patients before sensitization (week 0) and then at 2, 6 and about 24 weeks after DPC sensitization. Approximately 28 alopecia patients gave blood for TCR sequencing at one to four time points (pre-sensitization, 2, 6 and 24 weeks).

The time point label on this specimen signifies: pre-sensitization, week 0. This sample's treatment or condition label indicates: therapeutic diphenylcyclopropenone sensitization with weekly scalp DPC. At every patch-test visit, the blood draw took place before the patch test was put on. Patients were eligible if aged 18 to 70, diagnosed with alopecia and judged suitable for DPC therapy, and pregnant patients were excluded. Unfractionated whole blood was collected in Tempus Blood RNA tubes, and total RNA was extracted from that blood. What the authors observed across the whole study: The number of TCRs above 1 in 1000 frequency did not change with DPC sensitization; there was no evidence of global repertoire structure alterations. Expanded TCRs formed significantly more large CDR3 similarity clusters than pre-sensitization or healthy control sets, consistent with antigen-driven responses. Patch test score was positively correlated with the number of PT1 expanded TCRs, with significance at thresholds 8, 16 and 32 but not at 4. All patients had alopecia, a presumed autoimmune disease, so their immune response might differ from that of healthy individuals. After repeated subsampling, changes were observed in the strength of the expansion versus patch-test correlation and in the threshold at which the correlation became significant.

This TCR derives from a woman under 30 with alopecia areata. Some clones in this sample may be carry-over from other donors' samples. Sequences were derived from whole blood, sampled in connection with sensitization to the hapten diphenylcyclopropenone (DPC). The rearrangement combines TRBV25-1 with TRBJ2-3, and 8 junctional nucleotides match TRBD1. The CDR3 loop reads CASSEIGQGVSRDTQYF. Read as DNA, the sequence is TGTGCCAGCAGTGAAATCGGACAGGGCGTCTCTAGAGATACGCAGTATTTT.